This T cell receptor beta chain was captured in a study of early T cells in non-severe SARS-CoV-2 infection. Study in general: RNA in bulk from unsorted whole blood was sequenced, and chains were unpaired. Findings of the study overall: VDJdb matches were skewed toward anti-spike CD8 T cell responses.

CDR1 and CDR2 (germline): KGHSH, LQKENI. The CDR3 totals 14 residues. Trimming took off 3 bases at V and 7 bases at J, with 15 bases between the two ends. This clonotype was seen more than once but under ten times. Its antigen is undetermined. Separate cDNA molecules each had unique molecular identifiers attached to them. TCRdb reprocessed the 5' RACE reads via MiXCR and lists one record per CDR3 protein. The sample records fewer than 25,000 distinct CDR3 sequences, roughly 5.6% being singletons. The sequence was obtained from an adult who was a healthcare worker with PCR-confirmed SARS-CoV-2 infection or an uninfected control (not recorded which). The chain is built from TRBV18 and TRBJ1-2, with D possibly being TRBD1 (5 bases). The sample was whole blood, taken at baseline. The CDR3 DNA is TGTGCCAGCTCACCCCTGCCCGGGACGGGTGGCTACACCTTC. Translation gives CASSPLPGTGGYTF.